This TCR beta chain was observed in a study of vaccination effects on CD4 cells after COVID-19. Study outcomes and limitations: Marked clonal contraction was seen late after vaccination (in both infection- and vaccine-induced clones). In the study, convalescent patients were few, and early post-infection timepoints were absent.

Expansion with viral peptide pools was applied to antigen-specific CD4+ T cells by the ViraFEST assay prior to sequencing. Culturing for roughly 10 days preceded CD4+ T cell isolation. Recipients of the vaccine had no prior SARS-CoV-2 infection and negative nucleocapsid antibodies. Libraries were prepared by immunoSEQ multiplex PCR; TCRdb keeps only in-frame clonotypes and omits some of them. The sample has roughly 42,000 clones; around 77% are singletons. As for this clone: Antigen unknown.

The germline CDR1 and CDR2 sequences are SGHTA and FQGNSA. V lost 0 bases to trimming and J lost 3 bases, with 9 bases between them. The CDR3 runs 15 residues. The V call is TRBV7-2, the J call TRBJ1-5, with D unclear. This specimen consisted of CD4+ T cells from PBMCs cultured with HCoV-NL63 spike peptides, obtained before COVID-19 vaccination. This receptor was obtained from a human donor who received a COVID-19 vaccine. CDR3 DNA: TGTGCCAGCAGCTTAGCAGGGAGGGTCAATCAGCCCCAGCATTTT. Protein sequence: CASSLAGRVNQPQHF.